This T cell receptor (beta chain) was found in a study of blood T cell repertoires in COVID-19. Here immunoSEQ multiplex PCR was the method, and the copy in TCRdb shows in-frame clones only, minus some. The table includes 250,000 to 300,000 clones, approximately 82% detected once. Sample: peripheral blood. This TCR was recovered from a man older than 75 with acute or convalescent COVID-19.

CDR3 DNA: TGTGCCAGCAGTCCCCTACACAGGGGCCGCAATCAGCCCCAGCATTTT. The encoded protein is CASSPLHRGRNQPQHF. V is TRBV6-6 and J is TRBJ1-5; 7 bases agree with TRBD1. The CDR3 covers 16 residues. From germline, CDR1 is MNHNY and CDR2 SVGAGI (reference sequence). Trimming removed 5 bases from V and 2 bases from J; junction bases left unmatched: 9.